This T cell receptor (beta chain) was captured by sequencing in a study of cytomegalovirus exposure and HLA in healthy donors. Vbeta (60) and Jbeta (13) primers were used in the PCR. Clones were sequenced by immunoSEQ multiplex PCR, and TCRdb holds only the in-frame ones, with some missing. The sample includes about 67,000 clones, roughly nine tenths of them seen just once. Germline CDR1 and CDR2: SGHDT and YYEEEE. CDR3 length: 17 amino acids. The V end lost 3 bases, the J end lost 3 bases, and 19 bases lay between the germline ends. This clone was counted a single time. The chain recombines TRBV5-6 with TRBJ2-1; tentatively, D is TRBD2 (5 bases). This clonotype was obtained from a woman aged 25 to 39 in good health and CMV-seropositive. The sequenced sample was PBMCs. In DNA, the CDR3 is TGTGCCAGCAGCTCACCTGTGGGAGCGGAGCGCTACAATGAGCAGTTCTTC. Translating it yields CASSSPVGAERYNEQFF. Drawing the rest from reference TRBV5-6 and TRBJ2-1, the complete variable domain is DAGVTQSPTHLIKTRGQQVTLRCSPKSGHDTVSWYQQALGQGPQFIFQYYEEEERQRGNFPDRFSGHQFPNYSSELNVNALLLGDSALYLCASSSPVGAERYNEQFFGPGTRLTVL.